This TCR beta chain was profiled in a study of blood T cells in healthy people across ages. In regard to this clonotype: Its specificity is unknown.

The germline V and J ends were trimmed by 2 bases and 0 bases, with 14 bases remaining between them. The germline gives CDR1 SGHTA, CDR2 FQGTGA. This CDR3 is 18 amino acids long. Using a J-beta primer mix together with a sample-barcoded 5' primer, a second PCR was run for about 7 to 12 cycles. TCRdb recomputed calls from the 5' RACE reads with MiXCR, one row per CDR3 protein. Of around 2 million distinct CDR3 sequences listed, about two fifths are singletons. Study results and caveats: Strongly correlated with naive T cell percentage was TCR beta diversity. The diversity estimates, figures obtained from one million T cells, were considered underestimates. Roughly linear age-related decline in beta diversity appeared, significant by age roughly 40.

Sequencing used blood. The V gene is TRBV7-3, the J gene TRBJ2-6; D unresolved. This TCR was recovered from a human donor in good health. The CDR3 spells CASSLGSPALSGANVLTF. The CDR3 bases are TGTGCCAGCAGCTTAGGATCCCCAGCCCTCTCTGGGGCCAACGTCCTGACTTTC. Drawing the rest from reference TRBV7-3 and TRBJ2-6, the complete variable domain is GAGVSQTPSNKVTEKGKYVELRCDPISGHTALYWYRQSLGQGPEFLIYFQGTGAADDSGLPNDRFFAVRPEGSVSTLKIQRTERGDSAVYLCASSLGSPALSGANVLTFGAGSRLTVL.